This entry features one T cell receptor beta chain sequence. These data are taken from a study of blood T cell repertoires in COVID-19. Study context: The analysed material was cDNA or gDNA that came from T cells, B-cell-depleted T cells, or PBMCs.

As handled by the study authors: Reference gene primer amplification in the assay estimated nucleated cell counts. Here immunoSEQ multiplex PCR was the method, and the copy in TCRdb shows in-frame clones only, minus some. V, J and clone size are those of that table, while D and trimming were read from the DNA. The sample contains about 24,000 clones, roughly nine tenths of which appear only once. This CDR3 has 14 amino acids. The V gene lost 7 bases and the J gene lost 5 bases, with 12 bases spanning the gap. In germline, CDR1 is SNHLY, CDR2 FYNNEI. The J gene is TRBJ1-6, the V gene TRBV2; possible D gene TRBD1, 6 bases. This clonotype originated in a human donor in a cohort sampled during active COVID-19. The sample taken for sequencing was peripheral blood. CDR3 residues: CASTEGDNNSPLHF. The CDR3 DNA sequence: TGTGCCAGCACCGAGGGGGATAATAATTCACCCCTCCACTTT.